One sample yielded the 24 T cell receptor beta chains listed below, sequenced in a study of Ad26.COV2.S vaccination and SARS-CoV-2 variants. Documented treatment: roughly 19 received Ad26.COV2.S at low or high dose, single or two shots; about five received placebo; per-sample allocation not given. Day 63 after the first vaccine or placebo injection was the time point for sampling. TCRdb's table, derived via immunoSEQ multiplex PCR, lists solely in-frame clones and lacks some. The sample contains about 480,000 clones, around 88% of which appear only once. Sequencing used peripheral blood, obtained in a trial of Ad26.COV2.S vaccine versus placebo. These TCRs come from a person aged 18 to 59 who received the Ad26.COV2.S COVID-19 vaccine or a placebo.

V and J are TRBV6-1 and TRBJ2-7; D ambiguous. Deletions cut 0 bases from V and 3 bases from J, with 12 bases between. Germline V CDR1 and CDR2: MNHNS, SASEGT. There are 15 residues in the CDR3. In nucleotides, the CDR3 is TGTGCCAGCAGTGAAGCTTTTGCAGGCAGCTACGAGCAGTACTTC. This translates into CASSEAFAGSYEQYF.

This chain uses TRBV7-2 with TRBJ1-2; D gene unclear. The CDR3 loop spans 14 amino acids. Trimming cost V 5 bases and J 4 bases, with 14 bases left between them. In germline, CDR1 is SGHTA, CDR2 FQGNSA. The CDR3 loop reads CASSPGQRSYGYTF. CDR3 nucleotide sequence: TGTGCCAGCAGCCCCGGGCAGCGATCCTATGGCTACACCTTC.

The rearrangement uses TRBV10-3 and TRBJ2-1; tentative D call: TRBD2 (6 bases). The CDR3 extends over 18 amino acids. The V end was cut by 5 bases, the J end by 2 bases, with 22 bases between. Per germline, CDR1 ENHRY and CDR2 SYGVKD. The CDR3 spells CAISLGGSLSGTYNEQFF. The CDR3, as DNA: TGTGCCATCAGTTTAGGAGGGTCCCTCTCTGGCACCTACAATGAGCAGTTCTTC.

The table lists this clone with a count of one. The V call is TRBV5-1, the J call TRBJ2-5; 12 bases line up with TRBD2. The CDR3 consists of 18 residues. Looked up from germline, CDR1 is SGHRS and CDR2 is YFSETQ. V dropped 4 bases and J dropped 7; count of bases not matched to a gene: 17. CDR3 residues: CASSLGASGRAMLVTQYF. The CDR3 nucleotides are TGCGCCAGCAGCCTTGGCGCTAGCGGGAGGGCCATGCTGGTGACCCAGTACTTC. Supplemented by reference TRBV5-1 and TRBJ2-5, the full variable domain reads KAGVTQTPRYLIKTRGQQVTLSCSPISGHRSVSWYQQTPGQGLQFLFEYFSETQRNKGNFPGRFSGRQFSNSRSEMNVSTLELGDSALYLCASSLGASGRAMLVTQYFGPGTRLLVL.

The chain carries TRBV10-3 and TRBJ2-6; D remains ambiguous. Germline loops: CDR1 ENHRY, CDR2 SYGVKD. V was shortened by 5 bases and J by 1 base, with 3 bases between the two germline ends. CDR3 length: 13 amino acids. The CDR3 coding sequence is TGTGCCATCAGTCCTTCTGGGGCCAACGTCCTGACTTTC. It is translated as CAISPSGANVLTF.

V gene TRBV7-9 combines with J gene TRBJ2-2; 11 bases line up with TRBD1. J gave up 6 bases and V 5 bases, and 5 bases lay outside the gene matches. This CDR3 is 15 amino acids long. In germline, CDR1 is SEHNR, CDR2 FQNEAQ (reference sequence). In DNA, the CDR3 is TGTGCCAGCAGCCCGGACAGGGGGCCGGCCGGGGAGCTGTTTTTT. Protein product: CASSPDRGPAGELFF.

This chain connects TRBV9 to TRBJ2-2; a possible D gene is TRBD2 (6 bases). CDR1 is SGDLS and CDR2 is YYNGEE in the germline V gene. The CDR3 covers 16 residues. V was cut by 0 bases and J by 4 bases, with 13 bases left in between. The CDR3 sequence is CASSVAVGGGTGELFF. CDR3 nucleotide sequence: TGTGCCAGCAGCGTAGCTGTGGGAGGAGGCACCGGGGAGCTGTTTTTT.

This rearrangement joins TRBV28 to TRBJ2-1, with a possible D match to TRBD1 (6 bases). Germline CDR1 is MDHEN and CDR2 is SYDVKM. The CDR3 covers 13 residues. Trimming removed 6 bases at V and 15 bases at J, with 21 bases between. CDR3 nucleotide sequence: TGTGCCAGCAGATCCCACCAACAGGGTCGGGGGTTCTTC. Translating gives CASRSHQQGRGFF.

This chain links TRBV2 with TRBJ2-1; 8 bases fit TRBD2. Losses at the gene ends were 3 bases for V and 5 bases for J; bases not matched to a gene: 18. The CDR3 is 19 residues long. CDR1 is SNHLY and CDR2 is FYNNEI in the germline V gene. The DNA of the CDR3 is TGTGCCAGCAGTGACCAAACGCGGGGCAGACTAGCGCCTCACAATGAGCAGTTCTTC. This sequence encodes CASSDQTRGRLAPHNEQFF.

The genes are TRBV19 and TRBJ2-7; perhaps TRBD2 as D (5 bases). This CDR3 contains 15 residues. CDR1 and CDR2 from the germline V gene are LNHDA and SQIVND (reference sequence). The ends were cut back, 3 bases at V and 3 bases at J, with 15 bases in the middle. This CDR3 is CASSIDGIGVYEQYF. CDR3 nucleotide sequence: TGTGCCAGTAGTATTGATGGCATCGGGGTCTACGAGCAGTACTTC.

In nucleotides, the CDR3 is TGTGCCAGCAGCGGACAGGGGGGCAGCAATCAGCCCCAGCATTTT. It codes for CASSGQGGSNQPQHF. The chain recombines TRBV7-8 with TRBJ1-5; 10 bases map to TRBD1. V was clipped by 5 bases and J by 1 base; unmatched bases: 2. The length of the CDR3 is 15 residues. Germline CDR1 SGHVS, CDR2 FQNEAQ. The full variable domain, in which reference TRBV7-8 and TRBJ1-5 provide the parts outside the CDR3, is GAGVSQSPRYKVAKRGQDVALRCDPISGHVSLFWYQQALGQGPEFLTYFQNEAQLDKSGLPSDRFFAERPEGSVSTLKIQRTQQEDSAVYLCASSGQGGSNQPQHFGDGTRLSIL.

The V call is TRBV6-6, the J call TRBJ2-3, with a weak D call TRBD2 (7 bases). The CDR3 has 14 residues. Between the trimmed V and J ends, which lost 11 bases and 1 base, there was a span of 16 bases. In germline, CDR1 is MNHNY, CDR2 SVGAGI (reference sequence). The CDR3 bases are TGTGCCGGCACGAGAGGGGGGGGCACAGATACGCAGTATTTT. Residues: CAGTRGGGTDTQYF.

The chain carries TRBV9 and TRBJ2-3; TRBD1 matches at 7 bases. With 3 bases clipped from V and 0 bases from J, the junction kept 7 bases outside the gene matches. Germline CDR1 and CDR2: SGDLS and YYNGEE. CDR3 length: 16 amino acids. As DNA, the CDR3 is TGTGCCAGCAGCGCAGACTTACAGGGGAGCACAGATACGCAGTATTTT. This translates into CASSADLQGSTDTQYF.

This clone was observed a single time. The chain carries TRBV5-6 and TRBJ1-4; 8 bases agree with TRBD1. Germline loops: CDR1 SGHDT, CDR2 YYEEEE. The CDR3 spans 15 residues. Trimming cost V 4 bases and J 8 bases; bases outside gene matches: 10. The CDR3 DNA sequence: TGTGCCAGCAGCCGGGGGGACAGGTTTCGAGAAAAACTGTTTTTT. This sequence encodes CASSRGDRFREKLFF.

This clone was observed a few times. The rearrangement uses TRBV6-2 or TRBV6-3 and TRBJ1-5; the D is unclear. Looked up from germline, CDR1 is MNHEY and CDR2 is SVGEGT. Trimming removed 0 bases from V and 3 bases from J, with 6 bases in between. CDR3 length: 14 residues. This CDR3 is CASSYSNPNQPQHF. The CDR3 coding sequence is TGTGCCAGCAGTTACTCAAATCCCAATCAGCCCCAGCATTTT.

With respect to this clone: The junction and the germline gene differ at one end; a read error may be behind it. Other DNA sequences of this sample code for an identical CDR3. This sequence joins TRBV5-1 and TRBJ2-5, with D unclear. CDR1 is SGHRS and CDR2 is YFSETQ in the germline V gene. The CDR3 runs to 14 residues. CDR3 bases: TGCGCCAGCAGTTTGGTAGGGTCCCAAGAGACCCAGTACTTC. It translates to CASSLVGSQETQYF.

The chain joins TRBV6-5 to TRBJ1-1, with unresolved D. Trimming removed 6 bases from V and 11 bases from J, with 19 bases in between. Germline assignment: CDR1 MNHEY and CDR2 SVGAGI. CDR3 length equals 13 residues. The CDR3 coding sequence is TGTGCCAGCAGCCCATCGCGGGCCCTTTTGGCTTTCTTT. Its translation is CASSPSRALLAFF.

The genes are TRBV4-2 and TRBJ1-1; D unresolved. V lost 4 bases and J lost 1, with 13 bases in between. The CDR3 runs to 15 residues. In germline, CDR1 is LGHNA, CDR2 YNFKEQ. CDR3 nucleotides: TGTGCCAGCAGCCTCAGCGTTCAGGCGAACACTGAAGCTTTCTTT. It translates to CASSLSVQANTEAFF.

This chain uses TRBV5-1 with TRBJ1-1; D is ambiguous. The germline V gene has CDR1 SGHRS and CDR2 YFSETQ. V was shortened by 0 bases and J by 1 base, with 13 bases between the two germline ends. CDR3 length equals 16 residues. This chain's CDR3 is CASSLVAGGSNTEAFF. The CDR3 DNA reads TGCGCCAGCAGCTTGGTAGCAGGCGGCTCGAACACTGAAGCTTTCTTT.

The chain's CDR3 is CASRGQGLPSEDEQFF. The CDR3 nucleotides read TGTGCCAGCAGGGGACAGGGGCTCCCCTCCGAGGATGAGCAGTTCTTC. The genes are TRBV2 and TRBJ2-1; 10 bases line up with TRBD1. CDR1 SNHLY and CDR2 FYNNEI come from the germline V gene. V shed 6 bases, J shed 8 bases, and the junction held 13 bases outside the gene matches. The CDR3 is 16 residues long.

CDR3 sequence: CARSLGQATYNSPLHF. Written as DNA, the CDR3 is TGTGCCAGAAGCTTGGGTCAGGCTACGTATAATTCACCCCTCCACTTT. V is TRBV5-3 and J is TRBJ1-6, with no clear D. TRBV5-3 is an ORF; its function is uncertain. This CDR3 comprises 16 residues. The V end was cut by 0 bases, the J end by 4 bases, with 11 bases between.

Note on this clone: This same CDR3 is encoded by further DNA sequences in the sample. V is TRBV7-3 and J is TRBJ2-3, with 11 positions matching TRBD2. The germline CDR1 and CDR2 sequences are SGHTA and FQGTGA. This CDR3 is 16 amino acids long. The junction had 9 bases not matched to a gene; V was cut back by 5 bases and J by 5 bases. In DNA form, the CDR3 reads TGTGCCAGCAGCGAACTAGCGGGAGTTGGGGGAGATACGCAGTATTTT. It is translated as CASSELAGVGGDTQYF.

The chain uses TRBV6-5 and TRBJ1-5, with D maybe TRBD1 (5 bases). The CDR3 totals 13 residues. V was cut by 7 bases and J by 3 bases, with 10 bases left in between. Per germline, CDR1 MNHEY and CDR2 SVGAGI. The CDR3 here is CASIGTSNQPQHF. CDR3 in DNA: TGTGCCAGCATCGGGACGTCCAATCAGCCCCAGCATTTT.

CDR3 DNA: TGTGCCAGCAGCGTCCTCCTAGCGGGAGTCGGTAATGAGCAGTTCTTC. It codes for CASSVLLAGVGNEQFF. The rearrangement joins TRBV9 to TRBJ2-1; 10 nucleotides agree with TRBD2. This CDR3 spans 16 amino acids. From germline, CDR1 is SGDLS and CDR2 YYNGEE. Unmatched junction bases numbered 9, after V lost 2 bases and J lost 7 bases. The full variable domain, its missing parts supplied by reference TRBV9 and TRBJ2-1, is DSGVTQTPKHLITATGQRVTLRCSPRSGDLSVYWYQQSLDQGLQFLIQYYNGEERAKGNILERFSAQQFPDLHSELNLSSLELGDSALYFCASSVLLAGVGNEQFFGPGTRLTVL.